Listed here is a single TCR beta chain. Its target is unknown. The time point here: cycle 4 day 1 (C4D1), after less than 7 weeks of nivolumab. Brentuximab vedotin exposure varied among the patients, all of whom had relapsed after autologous stem cell transplantation. Magnetic depletion of unwanted cells isolated CD4+ T cells from thawed PBMCs. These data are taken from a study of PD-1 blockade in classical Hodgkin lymphoma. V dropped 5 bases and J dropped 8 bases, with 21 bases sitting between them. CDR1 and CDR2 from the germline V gene are SGHVS and FQNEAQ. CDR3 length: 16 residues. This table comes from immunoSEQ multiplex PCR, and its TCRdb copy is limited to in-frame clones, with some not included. This sample has 25,000 to 30,000 clones, with about 86% found just once. Study-wide results and limits: Whatever underlies the repertoire differences (possibly disease activity or prior therapy) remains undefined.

This TCR was sampled from a human donor with classical Hodgkin lymphoma. This rearrangement joins TRBV7-8 to TRBJ1-4; TRBD1 might be the D (5 bases). The material sequenced was CD4+ T cells from blood, taken before the fourth cycle of nivolumab. The DNA of the CDR3 is TGTGCCAGCAGCCGCGGGTCCCACGTTTCAGGGGAAAAACTGTTTTTT. This sequence encodes CASSRGSHVSGEKLFF.